This T cell receptor beta chain was identified during a study of blood T cell repertoires in COVID-19. Some clones are missing from TCRdb's copy, which holds only in-frame ones; the method was immunoSEQ multiplex PCR. The sample contains about 160,000 clones, about 85% of which appear only once. The V and J ends lost 4 bases and 5 bases respectively, with 13 bases between them. Per the germline V gene, CDR1 is KGHDR and CDR2 is SFDVKD. This CDR3 comprises 15 residues. This TCR was recovered from a man older than 75 with COVID-19, enrolled during active disease. Sequences were obtained from peripheral blood. This chain links TRBV24-1 with TRBJ2-2, with D possibly matching TRBD1 (6 bases). The CDR3: CATSEPRGGTGELFF. In DNA form, the CDR3 reads TGTGCCACCAGTGAGCCCAGGGGCGGTACCGGGGAGCTGTTTTTT.